Listed here are 29 T cell receptor beta chains from one sample, sequenced in a study of blood T cell repertoires in COVID-19. Some clones are missing from TCRdb's copy, which holds only in-frame ones; the method was immunoSEQ multiplex PCR. The repertoire holds approximately 92,000 clones, around four fifths seen once, with 3% to 4% in the top ten. Sequencing was done on a sample of peripheral blood. These receptors originate from a man aged 50-59 years with acute or convalescent COVID-19.

The chain employs TRBV3-1 (or the pseudogene TRBV3-2) and TRBJ1-3, with TRBD1 matching 7 bases. The germline V gene encodes CDR1 LGHDT and CDR2 YNNKEL (reference sequence). Germline trimming cut 4 bases from V and 2 bases from J; bases unmatched to any gene: 5. The CDR3 has 15 residues. CDR3 region: CASSPLGGAGNTIYF. The CDR3 region has the DNA TGTGCCAGCAGCCCCCTAGGGGGCGCTGGAAACACCATATATTTT.

The chain couples TRBV7-2 to TRBJ2-2; D remains unclear. Trimming cost V 1 base and J 6 bases, with 6 bases left between them. CDR1 is SGHTA and CDR2 is FQGNSA in the germline V gene. The CDR3 extends over 13 amino acids. CDR3: CASSLGAPGELFF. The CDR3, as DNA: TGTGCCAGCAGCTTAGGGGCCCCCGGGGAGCTGTTTTTT.

In DNA form, the CDR3 reads TGTGCCAGCAGTACAGGTGTAACCTACGAGCAGTACTTC. This encodes CASSTGVTYEQYF. The gene calls are TRBV6-5 and TRBJ2-7; tentatively, D is TRBD1 (5 bases). The germline gives CDR1 MNHEY, CDR2 SVGAGI. The CDR3 runs to 13 residues. Deletions cut 5 bases from V and 2 bases from J, with 10 bases between.

The gene calls are TRBV6-5 and TRBJ1-2; TRBD1 matches at 12 bases. Germline assignment: CDR1 MNHEY and CDR2 SVGAGI. The CDR3 runs 15 residues. V lost 6 bases and J lost 4; bases outside the gene matches: 6. The CDR3 reads CASRTGTGGVYGYTF. Here the CDR3 DNA reads TGTGCCAGCAGGACCGGGACAGGGGGCGTCTATGGCTACACCTTC.

The chain carries TRBV20-1 and TRBJ1-2; TRBD1 matches 7 bases. The germline V gene encodes CDR1 DFQATT and CDR2 SNEGSKA (reference sequence). This CDR3 contains 11 residues. Germline trimming cut 6 bases from V and 8 bases from J; bases unmatched to any gene: 6. CDR3 in amino acids: CSATTGTGYTF. CDR3 in DNA: TGCAGTGCAACGACAGGGACGGGCTACACCTTC.

This chain links TRBV6-6 with TRBJ2-6; D might be TRBD1 (6 bases). In germline, CDR1 is MNHNY, CDR2 SVGAGI (reference sequence). The CDR3 runs 17 residues. Trimming removed 5 bases from V and 4 bases from J, with 18 bases in between. CDR3 sequence: CASSPSTGLEGANVLTF. In nucleotides, the CDR3 is TGTGCCAGCAGTCCGTCGACAGGCCTGGAGGGGGCCAACGTCCTGACTTTC.

The chain links TRBV19 to TRBJ2-7; 7 bases are shared with TRBD1. Trimming took 4 bases from V and 3 from J; bases not matched to a gene: 9. The CDR3 loop spans 15 amino acids. Germline V gene data show CDR1 as LNHDA and CDR2 as SQIVND (reference sequence). The CDR3 loop reads CASSTNRGRDYEQYF. The CDR3 bases are TGTGCCAGTAGTACCAACAGGGGAAGGGACTACGAGCAGTACTTC.

The chain combines TRBV9 with TRBJ2-3; 7 nucleotides agree with TRBD1. The CDR3 runs to 15 residues. The V gene end was trimmed by 4 bases and the J gene end by 1 base; junction bases not matched to a gene: 6. CDR1 and CDR2 (germline): SGDLS, YYNGEE. DNA of the CDR3: TGTGCCAGCAGCATACAGGGGAAGGGCACAGATACGCAGTATTTT. Amino acid sequence: CASSIQGKGTDTQYF.

The chain carries TRBV6-2 or TRBV6-3 and TRBJ2-1; D unresolved. Per germline, CDR1 MNHEY and CDR2 SVGEGT. V lost 6 bases to trimming and J lost 8 bases, with 11 bases between them. The CDR3 sequence is 12 residues long. The CDR3 nucleotides are TGTGCCAGCAGCCCCAGAGGAGATGAGCAGTTCTTC. Amino acids: CASSPRGDEQFF.

V and J are TRBV11-2 and TRBJ2-1, with TRBD2 as a possible D gene (5 bases). This CDR3 contains 18 residues. The V and J ends lost 1 base and 0 bases respectively, with 16 bases between them. Germline CDR1 SGHAT, CDR2 FQNNGV. This CDR3 is CASSLVSPRTSSYNEQFF. DNA for the CDR3: TGTGCCAGCAGCTTAGTATCCCCCAGAACTAGCTCCTACAATGAGCAGTTCTTC. Using reference TRBV11-2 and TRBJ2-1 for the parts outside the CDR3, the full variable domain is EAGVAQSPRYKIIEKRQSVAFWCNPISGHATLYWYQQILGQGPKLLIQFQNNGVVDDSQLPKDRFSAERLKGVDSTLKIQPAKLEDSAVYLCASSLVSPRTSSYNEQFFGPGTRLTVL.

The chain combines TRBV18 with TRBJ1-4, with 9 bases fitting TRBD1. This CDR3 spans 16 amino acids. Germline V gene data show CDR1 as KGHSH and CDR2 as LQKENI. The junction had 7 bases not matched to a gene; V was cut back by 4 bases and J by 4 bases. The DNA for the CDR3 is TGTGCCAGCTCACAGGGACAGGGACTGAGTAATGAAAAACTGTTTTTT. It yields the protein CASSQGQGLSNEKLFF.

This clone was picked up a small number of times. The chain combines TRBV6-5 with TRBJ2-7, with 12 bases matching TRBD1. The CDR3 spans 13 residues. V trimming: 10 bases; J trimming: 4 bases; junction bases outside the gene matches: 5. Looked up from germline, CDR1 is MNHEY and CDR2 is SVGAGI. The CDR3 DNA reads TGTGCCACCCGGGACAGGGGGCCTTACGAGCAGTACTTC. Residues: CATRDRGPYEQYF.

The chain carries TRBV6-6 and TRBJ1-1; D is uncertain. This CDR3 has 15 residues. V was trimmed by 2 bases and J by 5 bases, leaving 15 bases between them. In germline, CDR1 is MNHNY, CDR2 SVGAGI (reference sequence). Here the CDR3 DNA reads TGTGCCAGCAGTTACCTGACTCAAAGGCAGACTGAAGCTTTCTTT. It codes for CASSYLTQRQTEAFF.

DNA for the CDR3: TGTGCCAGCAGCCGAGGACAGGTGACTAATGGTGAAAAACTGTTTTTT. Protein: CASSRGQVTNGEKLFF. The rearrangement links TRBV7-9 to TRBJ1-4; 7 nucleotides agree with TRBD1. Germline V gives CDR1 SEHNR, CDR2 FQNEAQ (reference sequence). The CDR3 has 16 amino acids. V lost 5 bases, J lost 7 bases, and 13 bases stayed unmatched.

The chain recombines TRBV30 with TRBJ1-5; D might be TRBD1 (5 bases). Germline V CDR1 and CDR2: GTSNPN, SVGIG (reference sequence). The CDR3 runs to 14 residues. Trimming left V 5 bases short and J 4 bases short, with 15 bases between. The CDR3 sequence is CAWSGADYNQPQHF. For the CDR3, the DNA is TGTGCCTGGTCCGGGGCGGACTATAATCAGCCCCAGCATTTT. The entire variable domain, with the rest obtained from reference TRBV30 and TRBJ1-5, is as follows: SQTIHQWPATLVQPVGSPLSLECTVEGTSNPNLYWYRQAAGRGLQLLFYSVGIGQISSEVPQNLSASRPQDRQFILSSKKLLLSDSGFYLCAWSGADYNQPQHFGDGTRLSIL.

This clone was found once. This chain links TRBV6-1 with TRBJ2-7; D may be TRBD2 (6 bases). The CDR3 has 17 residues. Trimming took off 2 bases at V and 2 bases at J, with 19 bases between the two ends. From germline, CDR1 is MNHNS and CDR2 SASEGT. The CDR3 sequence: CASSESTPGDSTYEQYF. The CDR3 DNA sequence: TGTGCCAGCAGTGAAAGTACACCGGGAGACAGCACCTACGAGCAGTACTTC.

The V and J genes are TRBV27 and TRBJ2-3; TRBD2 agrees at 12 bases. Germline V gene lookup returns CDR1 MNHEY and CDR2 SMNVEV (reference sequence). The J segment lost 6 bases and the V segment lost 5 bases, leaving 9 bases of the junction unmatched. The CDR3 has 16 residues. As DNA, the CDR3 is TGTGCCAGCAGTCTCCAGGGACTAGCGGGTTCGGATACGCAGTATTTT. This translates into CASSLQGLAGSDTQYF.

V is TRBV19 and J is TRBJ2-7; 9 positions agree with TRBD2. With 0 bases clipped from V and 9 bases from J, the junction kept 12 bases outside the gene matches. Germline-derived CDR1 and CDR2 are LNHDA and SQIVND (reference sequence). CDR3 length equals 16 residues. The CDR3, as DNA: TGTGCCAGTAGTATAGACCCTAGCGGGATCGGCACGGTGCAGTACTTC. This encodes CASSIDPSGIGTVQYF.

The chain combines TRBV15 with TRBJ2-7, with unresolved D. V shed 0 bases and J shed 3 bases, with 15 bases lying between them. Germline assignment: CDR1 LNHNV and CDR2 YYDKDF (reference sequence). The CDR3 loop spans 16 amino acids. CDR3 region: CATSRDVGSSVYEQYF. CDR3 DNA sequence: TGTGCCACCAGCAGAGATGTCGGGTCCTCGGTCTACGAGCAGTACTTC.

V usage is TRBV7-2 and J usage is TRBJ2-1, with TRBD2 identical over 11 bases. There are 15 residues in the CDR3. After removal of 5 bases from V and 6 bases from J, the junction contained 6 bases not matched to a gene. Germline V gene lookup returns CDR1 SGHTA and CDR2 FQGNSA. DNA of the CDR3: TGTGCCAGCAGCCTCTTAGCGGGGGGGCGCAATGAGCAGTTCTTC. Translating it yields CASSLLAGGRNEQFF.

This clone was counted a few times. CDR3 nucleotides: TGTGCCAGCAGTTTATCTAGCGGGAGCGGAACCGGGGAGCTGTTTTTT. Protein: CASSLSSGSGTGELFF. The genes are TRBV27 and TRBJ2-2; 9 bases align to TRBD2. Trimming took 0 bases from V and 5 from J; bases not matched to a gene: 4. From germline, CDR1 is MNHEY and CDR2 SMNVEV (reference sequence). CDR3 size: 16 residues.

With regard to this clone: The identical CDR3 is also encoded by other nucleotide sequences in the sample. V is TRBV6-5 and J is TRBJ1-5; D ambiguous. The CDR3 loop spans 12 amino acids. Trimming removed 7 bases at V and 1 base at J, with 5 bases between. Germline V gene lookup returns CDR1 MNHEY and CDR2 SVGAGI. The CDR3 spells CASTRSNQPQHF. CDR3 coding DNA: TGTGCCAGCACCCGGAGCAATCAGCCCCAGCATTTT.

The CDR3 reads CASSAGTGDQPQHF. CDR3 bases: TGCGCCAGCAGCGCTGGGACAGGGGATCAGCCCCAGCATTTT. This rearrangement joins TRBV5-1 to TRBJ1-5; TRBD1 matches 10 bases. This CDR3 spans 14 amino acids. CDR1 and CDR2 (germline): SGHRS, YFSETQ. Trimming cost V 4 bases and J 5 bases; bases outside gene matches: 3.

The chain joins TRBV11-2 to TRBJ2-7; the D gene is possibly TRBD1 (5 bases). The CDR3 extends over 10 amino acids. Germline V gene data show CDR1 as SGHAT and CDR2 as FQNNGV. V shed 8 bases and J shed 4 bases, with 6 bases lying between them. DNA of the CDR3: TGTGCCAGCCAGGGATACGAGCAGTACTTC. Translating gives CASQGYEQYF. The whole variable domain, remainder taken from reference TRBV11-2 and TRBJ2-7, is EAGVAQSPRYKIIEKRQSVAFWCNPISGHATLYWYQQILGQGPKLLIQFQNNGVVDDSQLPKDRFSAERLKGVDSTLKIQPAKLEDSAVYLCASQGYEQYFGPGTRLTVT.

The rearrangement links TRBV18 to TRBJ1-3, with no clear D. The ends were cut back, 3 bases at V and 0 bases at J, with 15 bases in the middle. The germline gives CDR1 KGHSH, CDR2 LQKENI. The CDR3 contains 17 residues. This chain's CDR3 is CASSPVVSGFSGNTIYF. DNA of the CDR3: TGTGCCAGCTCACCCGTGGTATCAGGATTCTCTGGAAACACCATATATTTT.

V usage is TRBV27 and J usage is TRBJ1-4; possibly TRBD1 for D (6 bases). This CDR3 region has 14 residues. The ends were cut back, 4 bases at V and 4 bases at J, with 10 bases in the middle. Germline lookup yields CDR1 MNHEY and CDR2 SMNVEV (reference sequence). The CDR3 here is CASSSTGLNEKLFF. CDR3 nucleotide sequence: TGTGCCAGCAGTTCGACAGGCCTTAATGAAAAACTGTTTTTT.

The rearrangement uses TRBV29-1 and TRBJ2-3, with D maybe TRBD2 (6 bases). V was shortened by 3 bases and J by 4 bases, with 20 bases between the two germline ends. The CDR3 consists of 16 residues. The germline V gene encodes CDR1 SQVTM and CDR2 ANQGSEA. The DNA of the CDR3 is TGCAGCGTTGAGGTCTTGCGGGGTGGGTTCGCAGATACGCAGTATTTT. This encodes CSVEVLRGGFADTQYF.

This rearrangement joins TRBV11-3 to TRBJ2-1; 11 bases align to TRBD2. In germline, CDR1 is SGHNT, CDR2 YENEEA. Trimming removed 4 bases from V and 2 bases from J; junction bases left unmatched: 4. The CDR3 contains 16 residues. DNA of the CDR3: TGTGCCAGCAGCTCCCATAGCGGGGGGGCCTACAATGAGCAGTTCTTC. This sequence encodes CASSSHSGGAYNEQFF.

This chain links TRBV6-5 with TRBJ2-3; D is uncertain. In germline, CDR1 is MNHEY, CDR2 SVGAGI. The CDR3 is 14 amino acids. V lost 5 bases and J lost 0, with 9 bases in between. CDR3 in DNA: TGTGCCAGCAGTCCAGCTAGTAGCACAGATACGCAGTATTTT. Protein product: CASSPASSTDTQYF.